This T cell receptor (beta chain) emerged from a study of blood T cell repertoires in COVID-19. Clones were read by immunoSEQ multiplex PCR, and TCRdb kept only the in-frame ones, dropping some. The data show 300,000 or so clones, about 92% seen once. In germline, CDR1 is DFQATT, CDR2 SNEGSKA (reference sequence). The CDR3 is made up of 15 amino acids. J lost 4 bases, V lost 3 bases, and 12 bases had no gene match. The material sequenced was PBMCs or T cells enriched from blood (not recorded which). This sequence originates from a man in his 60s who had recovered from COVID-19. The chain links TRBV20-1 to TRBJ2-7; 7 positions agree with TRBD2. Here the CDR3 reads CSASPGRGVTYEQYF. CDR3 nucleotides: TGCAGTGCTAGTCCCGGCCGGGGGGTCACTTACGAGCAGTACTTC.